The 25 T cell receptor beta chains below were found in one sample sequenced in a study of shared clonotypes between healthy human individuals. The assay was immunoSEQ multiplex PCR, and TCRdb's table has in-frame clones only and misses some. This sample yields hundreds of thousands of clones, of which over 65% are seen a single time; roughly 1.7% belongs to the top ten. Material for sequencing was memory CD4+ T cells sorted from blood. Sample subset: CD45RA-negative fraction. The receptors here all came from a young woman in good health.

The chain is built from TRBV7-9 and TRBJ2-1, with 13 bases that match TRBD2. Germline V lookup: CDR1 SEHNR, CDR2 FQNEAQ (reference sequence). After removal of 5 bases from V and 5 bases from J, the junction contained 6 bases not matched to a gene. The CDR3 covers 16 residues. The CDR3: CASSGKGLAGDNEQFF. In DNA, the CDR3 is TGTGCCAGCAGCGGCAAAGGACTAGCGGGGGACAATGAGCAGTTCTTC.

This clone was seen more than once but under ten times. Other DNA variants within this sample encode the same CDR3. The rearrangement links TRBV5-1 to TRBJ2-1, with TRBD1 identical over 8 bases. The CDR3 is made up of 15 amino acids. The junction had 4 bases not matched to a gene; V was cut back by 4 bases and J by 1 base. Germline V gives CDR1 SGHRS, CDR2 YFSETQ. The CDR3 loop is CASSVDRVSYNEQFF. CDR3 in DNA: TGCGCCAGCAGCGTGGACAGGGTATCCTACAATGAGCAGTTCTTC.

The chain has TRBV7-2 and TRBJ1-5, with TRBD1 matching 11 bases. CDR1 and CDR2 (germline): SGHTA, FQGNSA. CDR3 length: 15 residues. The trim removed 1 base at V and 6 bases at J, leaving 2 bases unmatched. CDR3 sequence: CASSLGTGGGQPQHF. CDR3 nucleotide sequence: TGTGCCAGCAGCTTAGGGACAGGGGGCGGTCAGCCCCAGCATTTT. Complete variable domain (other parts from reference TRBV7-2 and TRBJ1-5): GAGVSQSPSNKVTEKGKDVELRCDPISGHTALYWYRQSLGQGLEFLIYFQGNSAPDKSGLPSDRFSAERTGGSVSTLTIQRTQQEDSAVYLCASSLGTGGGQPQHFGDGTRLSIL.

The gene calls are TRBV7-3 and TRBJ1-1; D is unclear. The CDR3 has 14 amino acids. The V and J ends lost 5 bases and 1 base respectively, with 11 bases between them. Germline V CDR1 and CDR2: SGHTA, FQGTGA. CDR3: CASSAKGGNTEAFF. The CDR3 region has the DNA TGTGCCAGCAGCGCAAAGGGAGGGAACACTGAAGCTTTCTTT.

The sample holds many counts of this clone. This chain's CDR3 is CASRDPGTGNYEQYF. Here the CDR3 DNA reads TGTGCCAGCAGGGACCCCGGGACAGGGAACTACGAGCAGTACTTC. V is TRBV6-6 and J is TRBJ2-7; TRBD1 matches 9 bases. The junction had 9 bases not matched to a gene; V was cut back by 6 bases and J by 3 bases. This CDR3 is 15 amino acids long. The germline V gene encodes CDR1 MNHNY and CDR2 SVGAGI (reference sequence).

This rearrangement joins TRBV5-1 to TRBJ1-2; a weak D match, TRBD1 (6 bases). Trimming cost V 0 bases and J 3 bases, with 15 bases left between them. The CDR3 length is 16 residues. Germline loops: CDR1 SGHRS, CDR2 YFSETQ. CDR3 region: CASSLAGPNRDYGYTF. The CDR3, as DNA: TGCGCCAGCAGCTTGGCCGGCCCGAACAGGGACTATGGCTACACCTTC.

J is TRBJ1-5 and V is TRBV28, with D maybe TRBD1 (6 bases). Germline V gene sequence: CDR1 MDHEN, CDR2 SYDVKM. V was trimmed by 10 bases and J by 6 bases, leaving 16 bases between them. This CDR3 is 13 amino acids long. The CDR3 here is CATSGTIGQPQHF. CDR3 sequence (DNA): TGTGCCACCTCCGGGACAATTGGTCAGCCCCAGCATTTT.

The chain links TRBV19 to TRBJ2-1; D call uncertain. Trimming shortened V by 5 bases and J by 0 bases, and 8 bases separated the two germline ends. CDR1 is LNHDA, CDR2 SQIVND, per germline (reference sequence). The CDR3 extends over 14 amino acids. The CDR3 nucleotides read TGTGCCAGTAGTTCGGGCCCCTCCTACAATGAGCAGTTCTTC. Its protein is CASSSGPSYNEQFF.

This clone was found once. V is TRBV5-4 and J is TRBJ1-2, with D unclear. The CDR3 extends over 12 amino acids. Germline V gene sequence: CDR1 SGHNT, CDR2 YYREEE (reference sequence). The V end lost 0 bases, the J end lost 8 bases, and 8 bases lay between the germline ends. The CDR3 region is CASSLGVDGYTF. In DNA, the CDR3 is TGTGCCAGCAGCTTGGGAGTTGACGGCTACACCTTC.

This chain joins TRBV14 and TRBJ1-2; D remains unclear. The V gene lost 4 bases and the J gene lost 0 bases, with 15 bases spanning the gap. The CDR3 has 16 residues. Germline lookup yields CDR1 SGHDN and CDR2 FVKESK. The CDR3 region has the DNA TGTGCCAGCAGCCGGTCCCGGTTTGGAGCTAACTATGGCTACACCTTC. Residues: CASSRSRFGANYGYTF.

This clone appeared many times. CDR3 nucleotides: TGTGCCAGCAGTCTTCGGACTAGCGGGAGCATGGGTGGGCTTAACACCGGGGAGCTGTTTTTT. Translating it yields CASSLRTSGSMGGLNTGELFF. The V call is TRBV27, the J call TRBJ2-2, with 13 positions matching TRBD2. Germline assignment: CDR1 MNHEY and CDR2 SMNVEV (reference sequence). This CDR3 spans 21 amino acids. With V trimmed by 5 bases and J by 2 bases, 17 bases remained unmatched.

This clone appeared a few times. As DNA, the CDR3 is TGTGCCAGCAGGGGAGCGTACAATGAGCAGTTCTTC. Its protein product is CASRGAYNEQFF. The V gene is TRBV2, the J gene TRBJ2-1; D possibly corresponds to TRBD2 (5 bases). Per germline, CDR1 SNHLY and CDR2 FYNNEI. The CDR3 is 12 amino acids. V shed 6 bases and J shed 4 bases, with 7 bases lying between them.

The genes are TRBV5-1 and TRBJ2-3, with a tentative D call TRBD2 (6 bases). The V gene's germline CDR1 is SGHRS and CDR2 YFSETQ. The V gene lost 3 bases and the J gene lost 2 bases, with 13 bases spanning the gap. The CDR3 spans 15 residues. The CDR3 loop is CASSSGRTNTDTQYF. For the CDR3, the DNA is TGCGCCAGCAGCTCCGGCCGGACTAACACAGATACGCAGTATTTT. The full variable domain, its missing parts supplied by reference TRBV5-1 and TRBJ2-3, is KAGVTQTPRYLIKTRGQQVTLSCSPISGHRSVSWYQQTPGQGLQFLFEYFSETQRNKGNFPGRFSGRQFSNSRSEMNVSTLELGDSALYLCASSSGRTNTDTQYFGPGTRLTVL.

This chain uses TRBV5-1 with TRBJ2-1, with 10 bases lining up with TRBD2. The junction had 10 bases not matched to a gene; V was cut back by 3 bases and J by 7 bases. Per germline, CDR1 SGHRS and CDR2 YFSETQ. This CDR3 contains 16 residues. This chain's CDR3 is CASSSYSGRVVNEQFF. CDR3 DNA: TGCGCCAGCAGCTCCTACAGCGGGAGGGTGGTGAATGAGCAGTTCTTC.

V and J are TRBV28 and TRBJ1-1, with D unclear. The CDR3 runs 12 residues. Per the germline V gene, CDR1 is MDHEN and CDR2 is SYDVKM. The V end was cut by 1 base, the J end by 7 bases, with 7 bases between. CDR3 region: CASSLLEVEAFF. The CDR3 DNA sequence: TGTGCCAGCAGTTTATTAGAGGTTGAAGCTTTCTTT.

The chain joins TRBV27 to TRBJ1-2, with TRBD1 identical over 8 bases. The length of the CDR3 is 15 residues. Germline V gene data show CDR1 as MNHEY and CDR2 as SMNVEV (reference sequence). J was trimmed by 0 bases and V by 4 bases; bases with no gene match: 4. The CDR3 spells CASSSGQVTNYGYTF. The CDR3 nucleotides read TGTGCCAGCAGTTCGGGACAGGTGACTAACTATGGCTACACCTTC.

For the CDR3, the DNA is TGTGCCAGCAGTGAACAGAGCTTGAACACTGAAGCTTTCTTT. Translating gives CASSEQSLNTEAFF. The chain has TRBV6-1 and TRBJ1-1; unclear D gene. The CDR3 consists of 14 residues. Germline CDR1 and CDR2: MNHNS and SASEGT. Trimming removed 2 bases at V and 0 bases at J, with 7 bases between.

This sequence joins TRBV7-9 and TRBJ2-1; D unresolved. Germline-derived CDR1 and CDR2 are SEHNR and FQNEAQ (reference sequence). CDR3 length equals 14 residues. Trimming took off 3 bases at V and 6 bases at J, with 12 bases between the two ends. For the CDR3, the DNA is TGTGCCAGCAGCTTTGCTCGAAGCAGCAATGAGCAGTTCTTC. Encoded protein: CASSFARSSNEQFF. The whole variable domain, remainder taken from reference TRBV7-9 and TRBJ2-1, is DTGVSQNPRHKITKRGQNVTFRCDPISEHNRLYWYRQTLGQGPEFLTYFQNEAQLEKSRLLSDRFSAERPKGSFSTLEIQRTEQGDSAMYLCASSFARSSNEQFFGPGTRLTVL.

This clone occurred many times. Other nucleotide sequences from this sample produce the same CDR3. V and J are TRBV2 and TRBJ1-1; 8 nucleotides line up with TRBD1. The CDR3 runs to 13 residues. From germline, CDR1 is SNHLY and CDR2 FYNNEI. V gave up 6 bases and J gave up 1 base; unmatched junction bases: 1. The CDR3 coding sequence is TGTGCCAGCAGAGGACAGGGGAACACTGAAGCTTTCTTT. Residues: CASRGQGNTEAFF.

The table lists this clone with a count of one. This sequence joins TRBV6-1 and TRBJ2-7, with 10 bases that match TRBD1. Germline trimming cut 10 bases from V and 5 bases from J; bases unmatched to any gene: 14. The germline CDR1 and CDR2 sequences are MNHNS and SASEGT. The CDR3 has 15 residues. The CDR3, as DNA: TGTGCCACCTACGGTGGCTGGACAGGGGGGGACGAGCAGTACTTC. Its translation is CATYGGWTGGDEQYF.

The V call is TRBV7-9, the J call TRBJ1-1, with D possibly being TRBD1 (5 bases). V dropped 5 bases and J dropped 4 bases, with 14 bases sitting between them. Looked up from germline, CDR1 is SEHNR and CDR2 is FQNEAQ (reference sequence). The CDR3 contains 14 residues. The CDR3 protein is CASSDNGGSTEAFF. CDR3 bases: TGTGCCAGCAGCGATAACGGGGGAAGCACTGAAGCTTTCTTT.

This clone was counted once. The DNA of the CDR3 is TGTGCCAGCAGTGGTGGGACTAGCGGGAGCACAGATACGCAGTATTTT. Protein product: CASSGGTSGSTDTQYF. The gene calls are TRBV28 and TRBJ2-3; 12 bases match TRBD2. V was pared by 5 bases and J by 0 bases, with 3 bases of the junction left unmatched. Per germline, CDR1 MDHEN and CDR2 SYDVKM. CDR3 length: 16 amino acids.

The chain uses TRBV2 and TRBJ1-1; the D is unclear. CDR3 length: 14 amino acids. Trimming removed 7 bases at V and 3 bases at J, with 15 bases between. CDR1 and CDR2 from the germline V gene are SNHLY and FYNNEI. The CDR3 region is CASTLTGIDTEAFF. CDR3 DNA sequence: TGTGCCAGCACTCTGACGGGAATAGACACTGAAGCTTTCTTT.

This chain links TRBV7-3 with TRBJ1-4; D is unclear. CDR1 is SGHTA and CDR2 is FQGTGA in the germline V gene. V was clipped by 5 bases and J by 7 bases, with 11 bases between them. This CDR3 has 13 residues. The CDR3 nucleotides are TGTGCCAGCAGCCCCCTTGAGGGTGAAAAACTGTTTTTT. Its protein is CASSPLEGEKLFF.

J is TRBJ1-3 and V is TRBV6-1; TRBD1 agrees at 7 bases. CDR3 length: 14 residues. The V and J ends lost 5 bases and 5 bases, in that order; junction bases with no gene match: 6. The germline gives CDR1 MNHNS, CDR2 SASEGT. The CDR3: CASSHRDSRNTIYF. The CDR3 DNA reads as TGTGCCAGCAGTCACCGGGACAGCAGAAACACCATATATTTT.